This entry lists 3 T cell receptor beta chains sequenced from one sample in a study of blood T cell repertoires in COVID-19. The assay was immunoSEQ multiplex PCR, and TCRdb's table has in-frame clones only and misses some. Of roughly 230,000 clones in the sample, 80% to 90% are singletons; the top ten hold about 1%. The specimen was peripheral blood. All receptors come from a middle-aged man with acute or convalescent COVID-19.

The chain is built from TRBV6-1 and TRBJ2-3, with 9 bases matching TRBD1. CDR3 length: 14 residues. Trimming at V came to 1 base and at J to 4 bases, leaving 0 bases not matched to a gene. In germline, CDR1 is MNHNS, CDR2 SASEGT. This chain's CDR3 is CASSEGQGADTQYF. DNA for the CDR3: TGTGCCAGCAGTGAAGGACAGGGGGCAGATACGCAGTATTTT.

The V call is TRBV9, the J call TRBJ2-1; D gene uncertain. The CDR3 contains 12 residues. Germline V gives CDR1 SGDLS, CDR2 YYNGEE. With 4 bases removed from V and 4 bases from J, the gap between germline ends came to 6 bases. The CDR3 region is CASSPTYNEQFF. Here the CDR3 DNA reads TGTGCCAGCAGCCCCACATACAATGAGCAGTTCTTC.

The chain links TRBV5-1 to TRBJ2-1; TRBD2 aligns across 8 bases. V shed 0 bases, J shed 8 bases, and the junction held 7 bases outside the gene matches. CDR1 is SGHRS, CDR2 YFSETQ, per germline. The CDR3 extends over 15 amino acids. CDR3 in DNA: TGCGCCAGCAGCTTGGCCTTAGCGGGGAAAGATGAGCAGTTCTTC. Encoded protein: CASSLALAGKDEQFF. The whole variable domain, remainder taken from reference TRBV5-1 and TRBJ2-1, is KAGVTQTPRYLIKTRGQQVTLSCSPISGHRSVSWYQQTPGQGLQFLFEYFSETQRNKGNFPGRFSGRQFSNSRSEMNVSTLELGDSALYLCASSLALAGKDEQFFGPGTRLTVL.